Below are 31 T cell receptor beta chains sequenced from a single sample in a study of T cell repertoires in cytomegalovirus infection. TCRdb reprocessed the reads via MiXCR and lists one record per CDR3 protein. The data hold about a million distinct CDR3 sequences, with around 29% observed a single time. These receptors lack a known antigen. The sequences come from cultured CD8+ T cells from PBMCs, collected from culture after CMV antigen stimulation. The receptors were gathered from a human donor in good health (CMV status not recorded). Some clones in this sample may be carry-over from other donors' samples.

V gene TRBV19 combines with J gene TRBJ2-1; 12 bases line up with TRBD2. Trimming at V came to 6 bases and at J to 1 base, leaving 4 bases not matched to a gene. CDR1 is LNHDA, CDR2 SQIVND, per germline (reference sequence). The CDR3 is made up of 16 amino acids. The CDR3 sequence is CASRSSGGASYNEQFF. CDR3 nucleotide sequence: TGTGCCAGTAGGTCTAGCGGGGGGGCTTCCTACAATGAGCAGTTCTTC. Supplemented by reference TRBV19 and TRBJ2-1, the full variable domain reads DGGITQSPKYLFRKEGQNVTLSCEQNLNHDAMYWYRQDPGQGLRLIYYSQIVNDFQKGDIAEGYSVSREKKESFPLTVTSAQKNPTAFYLCASRSSGGASYNEQFFGPGTRLTVL.

This clonotype was seen a few times. The chain has TRBV7-6 and TRBJ2-1; 11 nucleotides match TRBD2. Germline V CDR1 and CDR2: SGHVS, FNYEAQ. This CDR3 contains 18 residues. J was trimmed by 3 bases and V by 2 bases; bases with no gene match: 9. The CDR3 is CASSLKGLAGGGYNEQFF. CDR3 DNA sequence: TGTGCCAGCAGCTTAAAAGGGCTAGCGGGGGGAGGCTACAATGAGCAGTTCTTC.

The chain combines TRBV14 with TRBJ1-2; D remains unclear. The CDR3 covers 12 residues. Trimming cost V 4 bases and J 10 bases, with 13 bases left between them. CDR1 is SGHDN and CDR2 is FVKESK in the germline V gene. CDR3 residues: CASSPILEHYTF. Here the CDR3 DNA reads TGTGCCAGCAGCCCCATCCTGGAGCACTACACCTTC.

This clonotype has a handful of counts. V gene TRBV12-5 combines with J gene TRBJ2-3, with D perhaps assigned TRBD1 or TRBD2 (5 bases each). The CDR3 totals 17 residues. The V and J ends lost 0 bases and 2 bases respectively, with 15 bases between them. Germline CDR1 LGHNT, CDR2 FRNRAP. This CDR3 reads CASGLVAREWITDTQYF. CDR3 nucleotide sequence: TGTGCTAGTGGTTTGGTAGCCAGGGAGTGGATCACAGATACGCAGTATTTT.

This clonotype occurred once. The rearrangement uses TRBV28 and TRBJ2-1, with 10 bases fitting TRBD1. The germline gives CDR1 MDHEN, CDR2 SYDVKM. The CDR3 has 15 amino acids. J gave up 4 bases and V 8 bases, and 8 bases lay outside the gene matches. CDR3 sequence: CASGARTGGYNEQFF. The CDR3 DNA is TGTGCCAGCGGAGCTCGGACAGGGGGTTACAATGAGCAGTTCTTC.

With respect to this clonotype: This clone may be a read error of a much larger clone one base away. The V gene is TRBV7-2, the J gene TRBJ2-5; 9 bases are a match to TRBD2. The V gene's germline CDR1 is SGHTA and CDR2 FQGNSA. J was trimmed by 5 bases and V by 5 bases; bases with no gene match: 12. The CDR3 loop spans 16 amino acids. Here the CDR3 DNA reads TGTGCCAGCAGCGCAAGGGGCGGGGGGGCGGGGGAGACCCAGTACTTC. Its translation: CASSARGGGAGETQYF. The complete variable domain, with remaining parts taken from reference TRBV7-2 and TRBJ2-5, reads GAGVSQSPSNKVTEKGKDVELRCDPISGHTALYWYRQSLGQGLEFLIYFQGNSAPDKSGLPSDRFSAERTGGSVSTLTIQRTQQEDSAVYLCASSARGGGAGETQYFGPGTRLLVL.

The chain joins TRBV7-9 to TRBJ2-7; 7 bases align to TRBD2. V was clipped by 4 bases and J by 2 bases; unmatched bases: 23. CDR3 length equals 20 residues. CDR1 is SEHNR, CDR2 FQNEAQ, per germline (reference sequence). This chain's CDR3 is CASSSASEPAGTIAPYEQYV. CDR3 DNA sequence: TGTGCCAGCAGCTCAGCCAGTGAGCCGGCCGGGACTATCGCCCCCTACGAGCAGTACGTC.

The chain couples TRBV13 to TRBJ2-6; D might be TRBD1 or TRBD2, each matching 5 bases. CDR3 length equals 13 residues. Germline V CDR1 and CDR2: PRHDT, FYEKMQ (reference sequence). Deletions cut 2 bases from V and 12 bases from J, with 11 bases between. This CDR3 reads CASSLPERGVLTF. The CDR3 DNA follows: TGTGCCAGCAGCTTACCGGAGAGGGGCGTCCTGACTTTC.

This clonotype was recorded many times. The rearrangement joins TRBV7-8 to TRBJ1-4, with D perhaps matching TRBD1 (5 bases). This CDR3 spans 15 amino acids. Trimming stripped 1 base from V and 1 base from J, with 7 bases between. Per the germline V gene, CDR1 is SGHVS and CDR2 is FQNEAQ. The CDR3 sequence: CASSLERGTNEKLFF. CDR3 nucleotides: TGTGCCAGCAGCTTAGAAAGGGGAACTAATGAAAAACTGTTTTTT.

In this sample, this clonotype turned up a few times. The chain couples TRBV12-3 or TRBV12-4 to TRBJ1-1, with D uncertain. V shed 4 bases and J shed 3 bases, with 15 bases lying between them. This CDR3 contains 15 residues. CDR3 in DNA: TGTGCCAGCAGTTGGAAGGCATACAGCGACACTGAAGCTTTCTTT. Encoded protein: CASSWKAYSDTEAFF.

On this clonotype: Mismatch with germline at one junction end may stem from a read error. The J gene is TRBJ1-1, the V gene TRBV6-1; D is unclear. From germline, CDR1 is MNHNS and CDR2 SASEGT. This CDR3 region has 13 residues. CDR3: CASSPWGFTKAFF. The CDR3 DNA reads as TGTGCCAGCAGCCCCTGGGGTTTCACTAAAGCTTTCTTT.

This clonotype was recorded a few times. The J gene is TRBJ2-2, the V gene TRBV7-9; a weak D match, TRBD2 (6 bases). This CDR3 is built from 16 residues. Between the trimmed V and J ends, which lost 5 bases and 2 bases, there was a span of 15 bases. Looked up from germline, CDR1 is SEHNR and CDR2 is FQNEAQ (reference sequence). CDR3 coding DNA: TGTGCCAGCAGCACACCCGGGAGACACAACACCGGGGAGCTGTTTTTT. It specifies CASSTPGRHNTGELFF. The variable domain in full, with the rest retrieved from reference TRBV7-9 and TRBJ2-2, is DTGVSQNPRHKITKRGQNVTFRCDPISEHNRLYWYRQTLGQGPEFLTYFQNEAQLEKSRLLSDRFSAERPKGSFSTLEIQRTEQGDSAMYLCASSTPGRHNTGELFFGEGSRLTVL.

J is TRBJ1-1 and V is TRBV5-5, with 9 nucleotides matching TRBD1. CDR3 size: 13 residues. V gave up 7 bases and J gave up 5 bases; unmatched junction bases: 6. CDR1 and CDR2 (germline): SGHKS, YYEKEE (reference sequence). The CDR3 protein is CASLDRGDTEAFF. CDR3 sequence (DNA): TGTGCCAGCTTGGACAGGGGAGATACTGAAGCTTTCTTT.

This clonotype was detected many times. This chain links TRBV29-1 with TRBJ1-2, with 8 bases matching TRBD1. The germline V gene has CDR1 SQVTM and CDR2 ANQGSEA. V lost 8 bases to trimming and J lost 8 bases; unmatched junction nucleotides: 10. The CDR3 covers 12 residues. The CDR3 loop is CSSWTGRKGYTF. The DNA of the CDR3 is TGCAGCTCTTGGACAGGGAGGAAAGGCTACACCTTC.

This clonotype was detected ten times or more. This chain connects TRBV7-2 to TRBJ2-1; D perhaps matches TRBD1 (5 bases). The CDR3 consists of 15 residues. V was pared by 2 bases and J by 2 bases, with 10 bases between. Germline V gives CDR1 SGHTA, CDR2 FQGNSA. The CDR3 region is CASSLKQATYNEQFF. CDR3 sequence (DNA): TGTGCCAGCAGCTTAAAACAGGCGACCTACAATGAGCAGTTCTTC.

This chain joins TRBV6-8 and TRBJ1-1, with D unresolved. The CDR3 is 11 residues long. Germline V gene sequence: CDR1 MNHGY, CDR2 SAAAGT. Between the trimmed V and J ends, which lost 8 bases and 1 base, there was a span of 5 bases. The CDR3 DNA follows: TGTGCCAGCCTGCAGAACACTGAAGCTTTCTTT. It translates to CASLQNTEAFF.

The sample holds a few counts of this clonotype. The chain joins TRBV24-1 to TRBJ2-2, with D perhaps matching TRBD1 (6 bases). The CDR3 consists of 15 residues. From germline, CDR1 is KGHDR and CDR2 SFDVKD. Trimming took 3 bases from V and 6 from J, leaving 13 bases between them. In DNA, the CDR3 is TGTGCCACCAGTGATACCACAGGGCTCCCCGGGGAGCTGTTTTTT. This encodes CATSDTTGLPGELFF.

This chain joins TRBV3-1 and TRBJ2-3, with 9 bases identical to TRBD2. This CDR3 is 14 amino acids long. In germline, CDR1 is LGHDT, CDR2 YNNKEL (reference sequence). The V gene end was trimmed by 0 bases and the J gene end by 5 bases; junction bases not matched to a gene: 0. The CDR3 region is CASSQERGGDTQYF. The CDR3 bases are TGTGCCAGCAGCCAAGAGCGGGGGGGAGATACGCAGTATTTT.

The V and J genes are TRBV6-5 and TRBJ1-2; possible D gene TRBD1, 5 bases. V lost 1 base and J 3 bases, leaving 12 bases between the germline ends. Germline V lookup: CDR1 MNHEY, CDR2 SVGAGI. This CDR3 is 15 amino acids long. The CDR3, as DNA: TGTGCCAGCAGTTACTTAAGGACACCTCACTATGGCTACACCTTC. Its translation: CASSYLRTPHYGYTF.

This sequence joins TRBV7-6 and TRBJ1-1, with D maybe TRBD1 (5 bases). Between the trimmed V and J ends, which lost 2 bases and 5 bases, there was a span of 24 bases. CDR1 is SGHVS and CDR2 is FNYEAQ in the germline V gene. The CDR3 sequence is 18 residues long. The CDR3 DNA is TGTGCCAGCAGCTTAATTCCTGGGAGGGGCGCGCAGGGAACTGAAGCTTTCTTT. Translated: CASSLIPGRGAQGTEAFF.

This clonotype has more than one count but fewer than ten. The J gene is TRBJ2-7, the V gene TRBV7-2; D may match TRBD1 or TRBD2 (5 bases each). This CDR3 contains 15 residues. Germline CDR1 SGHTA, CDR2 FQGNSA. Trimming pared 1 base from V and 2 bases from J, leaving 12 bases between. The CDR3 loop is CASSLEGERPYEQYF. For the CDR3, the DNA is TGTGCCAGCAGCTTAGAAGGGGAGAGACCCTACGAGCAGTACTTC.

This clonotype has more than one count but fewer than ten. The V call is TRBV6-6, the J call TRBJ2-1, with D perhaps TRBD1 (5 bases). This CDR3 has 16 amino acids. Trimming stripped 3 bases from V and 2 bases from J, with 14 bases between. CDR1 and CDR2 from the germline V gene are MNHNY and SVGAGI (reference sequence). CDR3 sequence reads: CASSYGASSPYNEQFF. The CDR3 coding sequence is TGTGCCAGCAGTTATGGGGCGTCGTCCCCCTACAATGAGCAGTTCTTC.

The chain recombines TRBV27 with TRBJ2-3, with 9 bases matching TRBD1. This CDR3 spans 15 amino acids. After removal of 2 bases from V and 4 bases from J, the junction contained 4 bases not matched to a gene. Germline V gives CDR1 MNHEY, CDR2 SMNVEV (reference sequence). This chain's CDR3 is CASSLPTGGSDTQYF. The DNA for the CDR3 is TGTGCCAGCAGTTTACCGACAGGGGGTTCAGATACGCAGTATTTT.

The gene calls are TRBV10-3 and TRBJ2-7; TRBD1 matches at 8 bases. Losses at the gene ends were 7 bases for V and 2 bases for J; bases not matched to a gene: 4. Germline V gene lookup returns CDR1 ENHRY and CDR2 SYGVKD. This CDR3 is built from 13 residues. This CDR3 reads CAIKGQETYEQYV. The CDR3 coding sequence is TGTGCCATCAAGGGACAGGAGACCTACGAGCAGTACGTC.

This clonotype was seen a few times. The chain combines TRBV7-8 with TRBJ2-5, with TRBD2 identical over 7 bases. J gave up 2 bases and V 3 bases, and 6 bases lay outside the gene matches. The CDR3 extends over 15 amino acids. In germline, CDR1 is SGHVS, CDR2 FQNEAQ. The CDR3: CASSFWRGSQETQYF. DNA for the CDR3: TGTGCCAGCAGCTTTTGGCGGGGGAGTCAAGAGACCCAGTACTTC.

This clonotype turned up a few times. This chain connects TRBV6-6 to TRBJ2-4; no firm D call. V lost 2 bases to trimming and J lost 8 bases, with 4 bases between them. Germline V gene lookup returns CDR1 MNHNY and CDR2 SVGAGI (reference sequence). The CDR3 runs 11 residues. The chain's CDR3 is CASSYGDIQYF. The CDR3, as DNA: TGTGCCAGCAGTTACGGGGACATTCAGTACTTC.

The V and J genes are TRBV6-8 and TRBJ1-2; D gene unclear. This CDR3 has 12 residues. The V and J ends lost 7 bases and 6 bases respectively, with 12 bases between them. Looked up from germline, CDR1 is MNHGY and CDR2 is SAAAGT. CDR3 in amino acids: CASMRGSDGYTF. CDR3 DNA sequence: TGTGCCAGCATGCGAGGGTCGGATGGCTACACCTTC.

The table lists this clonotype with a few counts. The chain carries TRBV15 and TRBJ2-2; 8 bases fit TRBD1. This CDR3 contains 15 residues. Germline V gene data show CDR1 as LNHNV and CDR2 as YYDKDF (reference sequence). V dropped 4 bases and J dropped 6; count of bases not matched to a gene: 7. The CDR3 nucleotides read TGTGCCACCAGCATCGGACAGGGTTTCGCCGGGGAGCTGTTTTTT. Its translation is CATSIGQGFAGELFF.

The chain has TRBV28 and TRBJ1-6; D is ambiguous. The germline V gene encodes CDR1 MDHEN and CDR2 SYDVKM. The CDR3 is 15 amino acids. Trimming removed 3 bases from V and 3 bases from J, with 9 bases in between. The CDR3 spells CASSFRQNYNSPLHF. The CDR3, as DNA: TGTGCCAGCAGTTTTAGGCAGAACTATAATTCACCCCTCCACTTT.

This clonotype has just a few counts. The chain is built from TRBV15 and TRBJ2-1, with 9 nucleotides matching TRBD1. The CDR3 extends over 15 amino acids. Germline-derived CDR1 and CDR2 are LNHNV and YYDKDF (reference sequence). V gave up 2 bases and J gave up 5 bases; unmatched junction bases: 4. CDR3 loop: CATSRIGQGNNEQFF. CDR3 in DNA: TGTGCCACCAGCAGAATCGGACAGGGGAACAATGAGCAGTTCTTC.

This clonotype was detected only a few times. This sequence joins TRBV2 and TRBJ2-7, with D perhaps given as TRBD1 or TRBD2 (5 bases each). The CDR3 length is 15 residues. Germline V CDR1 and CDR2: SNHLY, FYNNEI. V lost 10 bases and J 6 bases, leaving 25 bases between the germline ends. CDR3 amino acids: CATHRGRSPRVEQYV. The DNA of the CDR3 is TGTGCCACTCACCGGGGACGGTCCCCGAGGGTCGAGCAGTACGTC.